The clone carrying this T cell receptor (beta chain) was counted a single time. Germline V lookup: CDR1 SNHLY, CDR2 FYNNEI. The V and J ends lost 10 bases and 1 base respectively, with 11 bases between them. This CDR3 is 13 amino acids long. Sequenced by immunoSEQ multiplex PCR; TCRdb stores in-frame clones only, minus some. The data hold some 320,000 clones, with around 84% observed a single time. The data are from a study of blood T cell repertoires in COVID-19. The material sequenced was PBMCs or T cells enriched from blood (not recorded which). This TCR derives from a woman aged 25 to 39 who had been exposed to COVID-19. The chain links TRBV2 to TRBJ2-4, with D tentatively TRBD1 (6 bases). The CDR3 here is CATGDRAKNIQYF. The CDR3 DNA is TGTGCCACAGGAGACAGGGCCAAAAACATTCAGTACTTC.